One sample yielded the 25 T cell receptor beta chains listed below, sequenced in a study of breast tumors, draining lymph nodes, adjacent tissues. A single record per CDR3 protein comes from TCRdb applying MiXCR to the multiplex PCR reads. The table lists some 120,000 distinct CDR3 sequences, 20% to 25% of them singletons. Axillary draining lymph nodes of breast cancer patients supplied the node samples. Sequencing used axillary lymph node tissue. The receptors here all came from a female donor with breast cancer. Some clones in this sample may be carry-over from other donors' samples.

In its sample, this clonotype was seen a few times. A much larger clone lies one base from this, so it may be a read error. The CDR3 carries no conserved terminal phenylalanine or tryptophan, so it likely arises from a read error. This rearrangement joins TRBV4-1 to TRBJ2-7, with D tentatively TRBD2 (6 bases). The germline V gene encodes CDR1 MGHRA and CDR2 YSYEKL. CDR3 length: 13 residues. Trimming pared 0 bases from V and 4 bases from J, leaving 7 bases between. The DNA of the CDR3 is TGCGCCAGCAGCCAAGAGGCGGGGTACGAGCAGTACCTC. Protein: CASSQEAGYEQYL.

This clonotype has at least ten counts. J is TRBJ2-1 and V is TRBV27; 9 positions match TRBD2. The CDR3 has 16 residues. Germline CDR1 reads MNHEY; CDR2 reads SMNVEV (reference sequence). J was trimmed by 7 bases and V by 0 bases; bases with no gene match: 7. The CDR3: CASSLSGLATGNEQFF. The CDR3 region has the DNA TGTGCCAGCAGTTTATCGGGACTAGCAACGGGGAATGAGCAGTTCTTC.

This clonotype has at least ten counts. The chain uses TRBV5-6 and TRBJ2-7; D is undetermined. Deletions cut 0 bases from V and 0 bases from J, with 13 bases between. The length of the CDR3 is 16 residues. Germline-derived CDR1 and CDR2 are SGHDT and YYEEEE. As DNA, the CDR3 is TGTGCCAGCAGCTTGGGTTGGTCAGCCAGCTCCTACGAGCAGTACTTC. Protein product: CASSLGWSASSYEQYF.

The V and J genes are TRBV6-2 or TRBV6-3 and TRBJ2-3, with 9 bases that match TRBD2. The CDR3 spans 15 residues. Germline loops: CDR1 MNHEY, CDR2 SVGEGT. The V and J ends lost 5 bases and 6 bases, in that order; junction bases with no gene match: 9. CDR3 residues: CASSHSGSFIDTQYF. Written as DNA, the CDR3 is TGTGCCAGCAGTCATAGCGGGAGTTTTATCGATACGCAGTATTTT.

This clonotype was detected ten times or more. V gene TRBV20-1 combines with J gene TRBJ1-5, with D possibly TRBD1 on 5 matching bases. Deletions cut 0 bases from V and 2 bases from J, with 5 bases between. CDR1 is DFQATT and CDR2 is SNEGSKA in the germline V gene (reference sequence). This CDR3 is built from 13 residues. CDR3 sequence: CSAREGGNQPQHF. CDR3 nucleotides: TGCAGTGCTAGAGAGGGGGGCAATCAGCCCCAGCATTTT.

In its sample, this clonotype was seen a few times. J is TRBJ2-2 and V is TRBV6-1; no clear D gene. Germline CDR1 reads MNHNS; CDR2 reads SASEGT. V lost 6 bases and J lost 1, with 9 bases in between. This CDR3 is 14 amino acids long. The CDR3 DNA reads as TGTGCCAGCAGCCGGGTCCGGAACACCGGGGAGCTGTTTTTT. It yields the protein CASSRVRNTGELFF.

This clonotype has just a few counts. Given a much more abundant clone one base away, this may be a read error. The chain carries TRBV6-5 and TRBJ1-5, with TRBD1 matching 10 bases. The end of the DNA aligns better with TRBJ2-3, so the J call may be wrong. The CDR3 extends over 16 amino acids. CDR1 and CDR2 from the germline V gene are MNHEY and SVGAGI. The CDR3 loop reads CASSSRTGGINQPQYF. Here the CDR3 DNA reads TGTGCCAGCAGTAGTCGGACAGGGGGAATAAATCAGCCCCAGTATTTT.

This clonotype was counted ten times or more. The V gene is TRBV5-8, the J gene TRBJ2-3; no firm D call. CDR3 length equals 16 residues. Deletions cut 4 bases from V and 0 bases from J, with 15 bases between. CDR1 SGHTS and CDR2 YDEGEE come from the germline V gene. The CDR3 DNA reads TGTGCCAGCAGCGCCCCTGGCGGCACTAGCACAGATACGCAGTATTTT. This encodes CASSAPGGTSTDTQYF. The full variable domain, with the rest looked up from reference TRBV5-8 and TRBJ2-3, is EAGVTQSPTHLIKTRGQQATLRCSPISGHTSVYWYQQALGLGLQFLLWYDEGEERNRGNFPPRFSGRQFPNYSSELNVNALELEDSALYLCASSAPGGTSTDTQYFGPGTRLTVL.

This clonotype has a count of ten or more. The CDR3 sequence: CASSLGFGTNEKLFF. The CDR3 DNA reads TGTGCCAGCAGCCTTGGTTTCGGAACTAATGAAAAACTGTTTTTT. V gene TRBV28 combines with J gene TRBJ1-4, with D hard to call. From germline, CDR1 is MDHEN and CDR2 SYDVKM. V was clipped by 6 bases and J by 1 base, with 12 bases between them. The CDR3 covers 15 residues.

This clonotype has a count of ten or more. The rearrangement uses TRBV20-1 and TRBJ2-7, with 8 bases that match TRBD2. Germline CDR1 DFQATT, CDR2 SNEGSKA (reference sequence). There are 14 residues in the CDR3. The V gene end was trimmed by 3 bases and the J gene end by 2 bases; junction bases not matched to a gene: 6. In DNA form, the CDR3 reads TGCAGTGCTAGTTCGCGGGAGGTGGCCTACGAGCAGTACTTC. It codes for CSASSREVAYEQYF.

In its sample, this clonotype was seen many times. The V and J genes are TRBV5-5 and TRBJ2-7; TRBD2 aligns across 9 bases. Germline V lookup: CDR1 SGHKS, CDR2 YYEKEE (reference sequence). V lost 4 bases, J lost 3 bases, and 11 bases stayed unmatched. The CDR3 spans 16 residues. The CDR3 is CASSILGGGRVYEQYF. The CDR3 bases are TGTGCCAGCAGCATCCTTGGGGGCGGGAGGGTCTACGAGCAGTACTTC. Based on the CDR3 plus reference TRBV5-5 and TRBJ2-7, the full variable domain is DAGVTQSPTHLIKTRGQQVTLRCSPISGHKSVSWYQQVLGQGPQFIFQYYEKEERGRGNFPDRFSARQFPNYSSELNVNALLLGDSALYLCASSILGGGRVYEQYFGPGTRLTVT.

Note on this clonotype: This clone may be a read error of a much larger clone one base away. The rearrangement links TRBV12-3 or TRBV12-4 to TRBJ2-5, with 8 bases lining up with TRBD2. V lost 6 bases, J lost 6 bases, and 15 bases stayed unmatched. The CDR3 totals 16 residues. This chain's CDR3 is CASSLWTSSTSQTQYF. In DNA form, the CDR3 reads TGTGCCAGCAGCCTCTGGACTAGCTCCACATCCCAGACCCAGTACTTC.

This clonotype was seen ten or more times. The gene calls are TRBV2 and TRBJ2-2, with a tentative D call TRBD1 (5 bases). Trimming stripped 6 bases from V and 9 bases from J, with 8 bases between. The V gene's germline CDR1 is SNHLY and CDR2 FYNNEI. CDR3 size: 11 residues. The chain's CDR3 is CASRGVRELFF. As DNA, the CDR3 is TGTGCCAGCAGAGGGGTCAGGGAGCTGTTTTTT.

In its sample, this clonotype was seen many times. The chain links TRBV12-3 or TRBV12-4 to TRBJ1-5; 8 bases fit TRBD1. Trimming took 6 bases from V and 4 from J; bases not matched to a gene: 8. The CDR3 has 15 residues. For the CDR3, the DNA is TGTGCCAGCAGCAACGACAGGGGCCCAAATCAGCCCCAGCATTTT. Protein: CASSNDRGPNQPQHF.

This clonotype was counted ten times or more. V and J are TRBV9 and TRBJ2-5; D unresolved. There are 13 residues in the CDR3. Germline lookup yields CDR1 SGDLS and CDR2 YYNGEE. V lost 0 bases and J 5 bases, leaving 8 bases between the germline ends. CDR3 DNA: TGTGCCAGCAGCGTAGCCCAGGAGGAGACCCAGTACTTC. This sequence encodes CASSVAQEETQYF.

This clonotype was picked up a small number of times. This may come from a read error, since a much larger clone is one base off. CDR3 region: CASSVDQGGRNYGHTF. The CDR3 nucleotides read TGTGCCAGCAGCGTAGATCAAGGGGGCAGAAACTATGGCCACACCTTC. The chain recombines TRBV9 with TRBJ1-2, with 7 bases aligning to TRBD1. The length of the CDR3 is 16 residues. CDR1 SGDLS and CDR2 YYNGEE come from the germline V gene.

This clonotype was detected ten times or more. This chain uses TRBV7-6 with TRBJ2-5; 11 nucleotides agree with TRBD2. This CDR3 has 16 residues. Unmatched junction bases numbered 8, after V lost 3 bases and J lost 5 bases. Germline V lookup: CDR1 SGHVS, CDR2 FNYEAQ. CDR3 amino acids: CASSLSASGRLETQYF. Here the CDR3 DNA reads TGTGCCAGCAGCTTGAGCGCTAGCGGGAGGCTCGAGACCCAGTACTTC.

This clonotype was recorded many times. CDR3 sequence reads: CASSIDPTRMDRGLHEQYF. CDR3 nucleotide sequence: TGTGCCAGTAGTATAGATCCGACGCGAATGGACAGGGGGCTGCACGAGCAGTACTTC. The gene calls are TRBV19 and TRBJ2-7; TRBD1 agrees at 11 bases. The V segment lost 0 bases and the J segment 5 bases; nucleotides outside the gene matches: 15. The length of the CDR3 is 19 residues. Germline CDR1 is LNHDA and CDR2 is SQIVND (reference sequence).

This clonotype was recorded at least ten times. DNA of the CDR3: TGTGCCAGCAGTTTTGGGGTCAGGGTAAACGAGCAGTACTTC. This encodes CASSFGVRVNEQYF. This chain links TRBV28 with TRBJ2-7, with D perhaps TRBD1 (5 bases). The CDR3 is 14 residues long. CDR1 is MDHEN and CDR2 is SYDVKM in the germline V gene. Between the trimmed V and J ends, which lost 3 bases and 5 bases, there was a span of 14 bases.

The rearrangement uses TRBV5-1 and TRBJ2-5; D gene uncertain. CDR1 SGHRS and CDR2 YFSETQ come from the germline V gene. The CDR3 loop spans 15 amino acids. V lost 3 bases to trimming and J lost 1 base, with 13 bases between them. CDR3 protein: CASSSYSGLQETQYF. CDR3 DNA sequence: TGCGCCAGCAGCTCCTATAGTGGTCTCCAAGAGACCCAGTACTTC.

This clonotype occurred many times. The CDR3 reads CASSISGALRTGELFF. The CDR3 nucleotides read TGTGCCAGCAGCATTAGCGGGGCTTTGCGGACCGGGGAGCTGTTTTTT. The genes are TRBV7-9 and TRBJ2-2; TRBD2 agrees at 8 bases. This CDR3 spans 16 amino acids. CDR1 and CDR2 from the germline V gene are SEHNR and FQNEAQ (reference sequence). The V gene end was trimmed by 5 bases and the J gene end by 5 bases; junction bases not matched to a gene: 10.

This clonotype was seen only a few times. This may be a read error, as it is one base from a much larger clone. V gene TRBV2 combines with J gene TRBJ1-5, with a weak D call TRBD1 (5 bases). The V end was cut by 0 bases, the J end by 5 bases, with 20 bases between. There are 18 residues in the CDR3. Looked up from germline, CDR1 is SNHLY and CDR2 is FYNNEI. CDR3 amino acids: CASSEASGARQGHQPQHF. The CDR3, as DNA: TGTGCCAGCAGTGAAGCCAGCGGGGCCCGTCAAGGGCATCAGCCCCAGCATTTT.

V usage is TRBV7-3 and J usage is TRBJ2-2; 11 positions match TRBD2. V shed 5 bases, J shed 2 bases, and the junction held 10 bases outside the gene matches. This CDR3 contains 18 residues. The germline CDR1 and CDR2 sequences are SGHTA and FQGTGA. CDR3 DNA: TGTGCCAGCAGCCCCCGTCCGGGACTAGCGGTAAACACCGGGGAGCTGTTTTTT. Protein sequence: CASSPRPGLAVNTGELFF.

This clonotype has just a few counts. V and J are TRBV5-6 and TRBJ2-5; TRBD1 aligns across 8 bases. J lost 3 bases, V lost 0 bases, and 1 base had no gene match. The CDR3 has 14 residues. The germline V gene encodes CDR1 SGHDT and CDR2 YYEEEE. This chain's CDR3 is CASSLEDREETQYF. The CDR3 bases are TGTGCCAGCAGCTTGGAGGACAGGGAAGAGACCCAGTACTTC. Drawing the rest from reference TRBV5-6 and TRBJ2-5, the complete variable domain is DAGVTQSPTHLIKTRGQQVTLRCSPKSGHDTVSWYQQALGQGPQFIFQYYEEEERQRGNFPDRFSGHQFPNYSSELNVNALLLGDSALYLCASSLEDREETQYFGPGTRLLVL.

This clonotype has a count of ten or more. DNA for the CDR3: TGCGCCAGCAGCTTGGATCGTAGGGGGCAGGTGGAGCCCCAGCATTTT. The encoded protein is CASSLDRRGQVEPQHF. J is TRBJ1-5 and V is TRBV5-1; 7 bases match TRBD1. The CDR3 length is 16 residues. CDR1 and CDR2 (germline): SGHRS, YFSETQ. V shed 0 bases, J shed 8 bases, and the junction held 11 bases outside the gene matches.